Listed below are T cell receptor beta chains from one sample, sequenced in a study of sequential checkpoint blockade in melanoma. Clones were sequenced by immunoSEQ multiplex PCR, and TCRdb holds only the in-frame ones, with some missing. The repertoire consists of approximately 12,000 clones, with 70% to 85% occurring once and the leading ten covering roughly 7.5%. Source: CD8+ T cells sorted from blood (inferred from file names), taken from a patient given nivolumab and ipilimumab in sequence. Source of these receptors: a human donor with melanoma. CDR3s include the opening cysteine and the closing phenylalanine or tryptophan. The D gene is left open where the match is weak. Expanded clones get a size class; other rows say once, few or many, or leave the size out.

size | J | D | V | CDR3 | DNA
once | TRBJ1-6 | TRBD1 | TRBV5-1 | CASSLMSGGSPLHF | TGCGCCAGCAGCTTGATGTCAGGGGGTTCACCCCTCCACTTT
- | TRBJ2-5 | - | TRBV4-1 | CASSQVQSPGETQYF | TGCGCCAGCAGCCAAGTCCAGTCCCCGGGAGAGACCCAGTACTTC
few | TRBJ2-1 | TRBD2 | TRBV9 | CASSRGSGLAYNEQFF | TGTGCCAGCAGCAGGGGATCGGGACTAGCTTACAATGAGCAGTTCTTC
- | TRBJ1-1 | - | TRBV29-1 | CSVDSWGTTEAFF | TGCAGCGTTGACTCGTGGGGCACCACTGAAGCTTTCTTT
- | TRBJ1-2 | - | TRBV30 | CAWNEPRGYTF | TGTGCTTGGAACGAACCCAGGGGCTACACCTTC
few | TRBJ1-5 | - | TRBV6-4 | CASSDSRVQPQHF | TGTGCCAGCAGTGACTCCAGGGTTCAGCCCCAGCATTTT
once | TRBJ2-7 | TRBD2 | TRBV9 | CASSVEGLAGNEQYF | TGTGCCAGCAGCGTAGAGGGACTAGCGGGAAATGAGCAGTACTTC
- | TRBJ1-5 | - | TRBV2 | CASVRENNQPQHF | TGTGCCAGCGTCAGGGAAAACAATCAGCCCCAGCATTTT
once | TRBJ2-7 | TRBD2 | TRBV5-1 | CASSLTSGRSISYEQYF | TGCGCCAGCAGCTTGACTAGCGGGAGGTCTATTTCCTACGAGCAGTACTTC
- | TRBJ1-1 | - | TRBV6-5 | CASSTGRFDAEAFF | TGTGCCAGCAGTACCGGGAGGTTCGACGCTGAAGCTTTCTTT
- | TRBJ2-2 | - | TRBV5-6 | CASSLWGRPPTGELFF | TGTGCCAGCAGCTTGTGGGGGAGGCCGCCCACCGGGGAGCTGTTTTTT
- | TRBJ2-1 | TRBD2 | TRBV5-1 | CASSRQGRGGSYNEQFF | TGCGCCAGCAGCCGCCAAGGGAGGGGCGGTTCCTACAATGAGCAGTTCTTC
- | TRBJ2-5 | - | TRBV7-9 | CASSLPQGPTETQYF | TGTGCCAGCAGCTTACCCCAGGGCCCCACGGAGACCCAGTACTTC
- | TRBJ2-2 | - | TRBV5-1 | CASSSTNTGELFF | TGCGCCAGCAGCTCAACGAACACCGGGGAGCTGTTTTTT